These T cell receptor beta chains were read from a single sample in a study of T cell repertoires in cytomegalovirus infection. What these receptors recognize is not known. TCRdb reprocessed the reads with MiXCR, giving one entry per CDR3 protein. The sample lists hundreds of thousands of distinct CDR3 sequences, about a third seen once, with over 12% in the top ten. Sample: cultured CD8+ T cells from PBMCs, taken from culture after CMV antigen stimulation. Receptor source: a human donor in good health (CMV status not recorded). Some clones in this sample may be carry-over from other donors' samples. CDR3s include the opening cysteine and the closing phenylalanine or tryptophan. A D gene is named only where the DNA matches it firmly. Clone size is stated in some rows and not others, as once, few, many or a class when expanded.

abundance: few; d_gene: TRBD2; v_gene: TRBV11-1; j_gene: TRBJ2-1; CDR3nt: TGTGCCAGCAGTCCCGGGACTAGCGGGGTCGGGTGGGGGGATGAGCAGTTCTTC; CDR3aa: CASSPGTSGVGWGDEQFF
abundance: NA; d_gene: NA; v_gene: TRBV6-2/TRBV6-3; j_gene: TRBJ1-2; CDR3nt: TGTGCCAGCACCCAGATAGCTTTCTATGGCTACACCTTC; CDR3aa: CASTQIAFYGYTF
abundance: NA; d_gene: TRBD2; v_gene: TRBV7-2; j_gene: TRBJ2-1; CDR3nt: TGTGCCAGCAGTCCGCGCCGACTAGCGGGGTCACATAGTCGGTTCTTC; CDR3aa: CASSPRRLAGSHSRFF
abundance: many; d_gene: TRBD1; v_gene: TRBV7-2; j_gene: TRBJ1-2; CDR3nt: TGTGCCAGCAGCTTAGGGGGACAGGGTAACTATGGCTACACCTTC; CDR3aa: CASSLGGQGNYGYTF
abundance: NA; d_gene: TRBD2; v_gene: TRBV15; j_gene: TRBJ2-3; CDR3nt: TGTGCCACCAGCAAAACACCCAGACTAGCGGGGAGCACAGATACGCAGTATTTT; CDR3aa: CATSKTPRLAGSTDTQYF
abundance: NA; d_gene: NA; v_gene: TRBV10-3; j_gene: TRBJ1-2; CDR3nt: TGTGCCATCAGTGAGTCGGTTAGAGCTAACTATGACTACACCTTC; CDR3aa: CAISESVRANYDYTF
abundance: few; d_gene: NA; v_gene: TRBV6-1; j_gene: TRBJ2-3; CDR3nt: TGTGCCAGCAGATACAGGGCAGGATACACCAACCCCCCAGATACGCAGTATTTT; CDR3aa: CASRYRAGYTNPPDTQYF
abundance: NA; d_gene: NA; v_gene: TRBV7-9; j_gene: TRBJ1-1; CDR3nt: TGTGCCAGCCGGGGGCAGTCAAGGAACACTGAAGCTTTCTTT; CDR3aa: CASRGQSRNTEAFF
abundance: NA; d_gene: NA; v_gene: TRBV6-6; j_gene: TRBJ2-7; CDR3nt: TGTGCCAGCAGTTACTCCAGCGGAGACGGAAACTACGAGCAGTACTTC; CDR3aa: CASSYSSGDGNYEQYF
abundance: few; d_gene: NA; v_gene: TRBV2; j_gene: TRBJ2-1; CDR3nt: TGTGCCAGCGAGGAGGACTTCTCCAATGAGCAGTTCTTC; CDR3aa: CASEEDFSNEQFF
abundance: NA; d_gene: TRBD1; v_gene: TRBV6-6; j_gene: TRBJ1-2; CDR3nt: TGTGCCAGCGGACAGGTCGACTATGGCTACACCTTC; CDR3aa: CASGQVDYGYTF
abundance: NA; d_gene: NA; v_gene: TRBV20-1; j_gene: TRBJ1-2; CDR3nt: TGCAGTGCTAGAGACGGGGGGGGACCTCCTAACTATGGCTACACCTTC; CDR3aa: CSARDGGGPPNYGYTF
abundance: NA; d_gene: NA; v_gene: TRBV6-5; j_gene: TRBJ2-2; CDR3nt: TGTGCCAGCAGTTACTCGAAATTCGGGGAGCTGTTTTTT; CDR3aa: CASSYSKFGELFF
abundance: NA; d_gene: NA; v_gene: TRBV6-5; j_gene: TRBJ2-7; CDR3nt: TGTGCCAGCAGTTACTCGAGGGTCGGGTCAAGCTACGAGCAGTACTTC; CDR3aa: CASSYSRVGSSYEQYF
abundance: once; d_gene: NA; v_gene: TRBV7-9; j_gene: TRBJ1-2; CDR3nt: TGTGCCAGCACCTCTTTGGGACTCTTTTACGGCTACACCTTC; CDR3aa: CASTSLGLFYGYTF
abundance: many; d_gene: TRBD1; v_gene: TRBV6-1; j_gene: TRBJ2-1; CDR3nt: TGTGCCAGCAGTGGCGCCGGGACAGGTTACAATGAGCAGTTCTTC; CDR3aa: CASSGAGTGYNEQFF